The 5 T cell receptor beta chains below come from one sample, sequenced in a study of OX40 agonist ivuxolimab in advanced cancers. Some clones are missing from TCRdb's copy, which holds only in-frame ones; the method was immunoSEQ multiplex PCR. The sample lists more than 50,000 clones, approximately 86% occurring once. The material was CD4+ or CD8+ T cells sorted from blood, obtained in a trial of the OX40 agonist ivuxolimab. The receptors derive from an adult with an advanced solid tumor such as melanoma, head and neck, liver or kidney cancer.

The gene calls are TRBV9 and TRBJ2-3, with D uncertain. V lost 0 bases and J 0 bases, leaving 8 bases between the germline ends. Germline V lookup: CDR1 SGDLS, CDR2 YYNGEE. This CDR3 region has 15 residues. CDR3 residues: CASSVEAASTDTQYF. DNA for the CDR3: TGTGCCAGCAGCGTAGAGGCGGCTAGCACAGATACGCAGTATTTT.

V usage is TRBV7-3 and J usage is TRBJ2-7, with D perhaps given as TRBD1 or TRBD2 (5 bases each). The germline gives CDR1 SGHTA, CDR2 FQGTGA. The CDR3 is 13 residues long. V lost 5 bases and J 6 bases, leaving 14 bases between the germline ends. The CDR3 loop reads CASSPRPGLEQYF. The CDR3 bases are TGTGCCAGCAGCCCGCGCCCGGGGCTCGAGCAGTACTTC.

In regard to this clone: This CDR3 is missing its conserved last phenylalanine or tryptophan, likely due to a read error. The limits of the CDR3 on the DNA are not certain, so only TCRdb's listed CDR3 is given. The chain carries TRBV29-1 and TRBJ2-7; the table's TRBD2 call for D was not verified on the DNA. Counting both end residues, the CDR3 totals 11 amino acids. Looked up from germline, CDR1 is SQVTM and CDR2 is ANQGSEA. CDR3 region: CSVEYSGRLFI.

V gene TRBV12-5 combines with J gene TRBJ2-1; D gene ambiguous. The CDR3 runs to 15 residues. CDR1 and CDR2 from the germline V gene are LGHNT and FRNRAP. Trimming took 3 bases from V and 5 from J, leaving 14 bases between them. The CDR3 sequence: CASGFGVDVHNEQFF. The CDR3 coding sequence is TGTGCTAGTGGTTTTGGGGTCGACGTCCACAATGAGCAGTTCTTC.

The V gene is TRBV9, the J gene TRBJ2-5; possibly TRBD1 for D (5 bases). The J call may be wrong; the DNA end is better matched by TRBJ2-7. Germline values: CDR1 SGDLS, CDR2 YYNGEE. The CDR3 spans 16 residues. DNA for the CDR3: TGTGCCAGCAGCGTCCCCCCAAGGGGATTTACCTACGAGCAGTACTTC. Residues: CASSVPPRGFTYEQYF.